This T cell receptor beta chain was captured by sequencing in a study of CD8+ T cells in alopecia areata. Study results and limitations: Mice showed clearer TCR sharing than patients did, a gap that was possibly HLA-related. Alopecia totalis/universalis scalp especially showed more expanded CD8+ clones than normal scalp.

Germline assignment: CDR1 SGHVS and CDR2 FQNEAQ. This CDR3 spans 17 amino acids. Trimming at V came to 0 bases and at J to 3 bases, leaving 3 bases not matched to a gene. RNA extraction and reverse transcription yielded cDNA as sequencing template. Sequencing used immunoSEQ multiplex PCR; TCRdb keeps in-frame clones, though not all of them. The sample has 200,000 to 250,000 clones, around three fifths seen once. PBMCs were stained for CD3, CD4 and CD8, and CD4+ and CD8+ T cells were sorted. To note about this clone: Its specificity is unknown.

The sequence derives from a human donor with alopecia areata. The input for sequencing was CD4+ T cells sorted from blood, taken at week 0. The chain recombines TRBV7-8 with TRBJ2-3; 13 bases agree with TRBD2. Written as DNA, the CDR3 is TGTGCCAGCAGCTTAGCGGGACTAGCGGGATGGACAGATACGCAGTATTTT. Its translation: CASSLAGLAGWTDTQYF.